This TCR beta chain stems from a study of cytomegalovirus exposure and HLA in healthy donors. Study-wide background: Unique TCRs from HLA-typed donors, about 85 million of them, were held in an early data release. Overall study results and limits: A reported reduction in N-insertions relative to the roughly 710-donor mean was seen in an Asian-associated ancestry cluster in a later analysis.

PCR primers comprised 60 Vbeta and 13 Jbeta primers. Original data processing: In a later analysis, roughly 10 million of about 80 million unique beta chains occurred in at least two donors. The repertoire was sequenced with immunoSEQ multiplex PCR; TCRdb's copy has only in-frame clones and lacks some. Clonal size and the V and J genes are those of that table, whereas D and trimming came from the DNA. This sample carries more than 90,000 clones, 75% of them seen once, and the ten largest clones take about 10%. CDR3 length: 18 amino acids. Germline CDR1 and CDR2: SNHLY and FYNNEI. Comments on this clone: What it binds is not known. At one end the junction does not follow the germline gene, possibly because of a read error.

V and J are TRBV2 and TRBJ2-7, with D tentatively TRBD1 (6 bases). This TCR was recovered from a man aged 50 to 60 in good health and CMV-seronegative. Sequencing was performed on PBMCs. CDR3 sequence (DNA): TGTGCCAGCAACCAGCTGAGCGTCAGGGGCGGAGGACTTTACGGGCAGTACTTC. This codes for CASNQLSVRGGGLYGQYF.